Listed here is a single T cell receptor beta chain. In the study's own analysis: Using reference gene primer amplification, nucleated cell counts were estimated. Clones were read by immunoSEQ multiplex PCR, and TCRdb kept only the in-frame ones, dropping some. The D gene and trimming were derived from the DNA, and the V and J assignments and clone size from that table. The sample shows some 190,000 clones, under 85% of them seen only once. The Seattle site enrolled patients during active infection and followed them longitudinally. The data belong to a study of blood T cell repertoires in COVID-19. In the study overall: Acute and convalescent COVID-19 specimens originated in the United States, Italy and Spain. Sample material is recorded as cDNA or gDNA derived from T cells, B-cell-depleted T cells, or PBMCs.

CDR3 size: 15 residues. Per germline, CDR1 MNHEY and CDR2 SVGAGI. With V trimmed by 6 bases and J by 5 bases, 10 bases remained unmatched. Sequenced: peripheral blood. The gene calls are TRBV6-5 and TRBJ1-5, with 7 bases lining up with TRBD1. This TCR was sampled from a man aged 80 or over with COVID-19, enrolled during active disease. CDR3 sequence reads: CASSKDRLDDQPQHF. CDR3 in DNA: TGTGCCAGCAGCAAGGACAGGTTGGACGATCAGCCCCAGCATTTT.